This T cell receptor beta chain appears in the sequencing data of a study of shared clonotypes between healthy human individuals. Looked up from germline, CDR1 is SNHLY and CDR2 is FYNNEI. This CDR3 comprises 18 residues. Trimming removed 3 bases from V and 3 bases from J, with 22 bases in between. Study-wide results and limits: It was anticipated that sequencing depth would influence how many clonotypes donors shared.

Note on this clone: Its target is not known.

TCRdb's table, derived via immunoSEQ multiplex PCR, lists solely in-frame clones and lacks some. The sample consists of around 530,000 clones, around three quarters of them appearing once. The TCR comes from a woman between 35 and 50 years old in good health. Some clones in this sample may be carry-over from other donors' samples. The material sequenced was PBMCs. J is TRBJ2-3 and V is TRBV2; D remains ambiguous. CDR3 coding DNA: TGTGCCAGCAGTGATACGCTAGGGCCCTTTTATTCAACAGATACGCAGTATTTT. Amino acid sequence: CASSDTLGPFYSTDTQYF.